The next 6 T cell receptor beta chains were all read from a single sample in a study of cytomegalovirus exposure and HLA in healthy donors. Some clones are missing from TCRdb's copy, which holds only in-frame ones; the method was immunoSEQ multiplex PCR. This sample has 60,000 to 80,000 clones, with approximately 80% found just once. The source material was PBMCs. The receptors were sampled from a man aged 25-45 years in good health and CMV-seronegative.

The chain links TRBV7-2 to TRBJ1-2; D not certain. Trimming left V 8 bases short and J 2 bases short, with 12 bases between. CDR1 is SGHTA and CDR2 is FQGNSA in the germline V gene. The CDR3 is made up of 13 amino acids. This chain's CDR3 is CASRPRENYGYTF. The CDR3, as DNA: TGTGCCAGCCGCCCCCGGGAGAACTATGGCTACACCTTC.

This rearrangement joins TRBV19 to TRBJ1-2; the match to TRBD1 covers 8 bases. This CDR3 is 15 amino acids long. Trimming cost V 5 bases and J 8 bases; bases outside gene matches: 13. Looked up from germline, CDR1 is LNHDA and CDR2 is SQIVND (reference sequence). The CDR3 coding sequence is TGTGCCAGTAGTTCCAGGCAGGGGGCTGATAAGGGCTACACCTTC. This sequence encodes CASSSRQGADKGYTF.

CDR3 in amino acids: CSASLSDEAFF. In DNA form, the CDR3 reads TGCAGTGCTAGTCTGTCAGATGAAGCTTTCTTT. The genes are TRBV20-1 and TRBJ1-1; D gene ambiguous. The CDR3 length is 11 residues. V was pared by 3 bases and J by 7 bases, with 9 bases between. CDR1 and CDR2 (germline): DFQATT, SNEGSKA (reference sequence).

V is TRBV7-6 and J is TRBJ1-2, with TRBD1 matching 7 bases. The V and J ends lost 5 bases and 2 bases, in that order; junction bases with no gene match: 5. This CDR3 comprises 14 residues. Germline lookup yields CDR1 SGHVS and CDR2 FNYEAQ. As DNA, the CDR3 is TGTGCCAGCAGCCCGCAGACAGGGAACTATGGCTACACCTTC. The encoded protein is CASSPQTGNYGYTF.

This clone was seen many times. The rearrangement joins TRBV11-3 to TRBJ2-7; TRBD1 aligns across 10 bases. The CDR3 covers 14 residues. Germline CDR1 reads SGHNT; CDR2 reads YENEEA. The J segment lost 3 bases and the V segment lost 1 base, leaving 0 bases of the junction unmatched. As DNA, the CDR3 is TGTGCCAGCAGCTTAGGGACAGGGGGCTACGAGCAGTACGTC. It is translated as CASSLGTGGYEQYV.

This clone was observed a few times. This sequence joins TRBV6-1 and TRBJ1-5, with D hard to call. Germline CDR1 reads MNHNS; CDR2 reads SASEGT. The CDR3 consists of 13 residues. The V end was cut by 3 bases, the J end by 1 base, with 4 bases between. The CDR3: CASSDLSNQPQHF. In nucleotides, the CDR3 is TGTGCCAGCAGTGATCTCAGCAATCAGCCCCAGCATTTT.